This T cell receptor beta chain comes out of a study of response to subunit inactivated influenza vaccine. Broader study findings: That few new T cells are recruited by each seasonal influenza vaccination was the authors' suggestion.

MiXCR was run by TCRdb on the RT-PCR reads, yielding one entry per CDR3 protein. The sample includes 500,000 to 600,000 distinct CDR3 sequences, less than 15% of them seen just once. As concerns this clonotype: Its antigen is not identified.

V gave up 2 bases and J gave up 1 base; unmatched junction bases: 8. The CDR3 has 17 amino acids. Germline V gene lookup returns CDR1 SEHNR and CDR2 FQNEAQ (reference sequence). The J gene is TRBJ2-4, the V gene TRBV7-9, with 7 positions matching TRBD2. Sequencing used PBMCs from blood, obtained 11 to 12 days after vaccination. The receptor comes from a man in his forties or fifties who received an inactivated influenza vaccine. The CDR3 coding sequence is TGTGCCAGCAGCTTATTCCTCAACGGGAGGGCCAAAAACATTCAGTACTTC. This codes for CASSLFLNGRAKNIQYF.